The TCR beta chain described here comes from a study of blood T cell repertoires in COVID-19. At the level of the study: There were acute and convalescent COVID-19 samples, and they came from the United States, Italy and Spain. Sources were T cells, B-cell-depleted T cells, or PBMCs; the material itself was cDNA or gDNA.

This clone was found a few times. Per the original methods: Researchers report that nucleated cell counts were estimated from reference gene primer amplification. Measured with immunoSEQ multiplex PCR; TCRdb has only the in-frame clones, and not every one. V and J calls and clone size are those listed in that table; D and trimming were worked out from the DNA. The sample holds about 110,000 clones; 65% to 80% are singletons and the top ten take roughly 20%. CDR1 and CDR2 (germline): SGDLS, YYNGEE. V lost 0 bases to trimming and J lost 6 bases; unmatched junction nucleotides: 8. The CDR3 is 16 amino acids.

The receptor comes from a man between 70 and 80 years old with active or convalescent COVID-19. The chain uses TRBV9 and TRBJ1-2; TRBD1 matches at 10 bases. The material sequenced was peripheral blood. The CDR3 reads CASSVGSRDRGHGYTF. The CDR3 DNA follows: TGTGCCAGCAGCGTAGGTTCGCGGGACAGGGGACATGGCTACACCTTC.